This TCR beta chain was identified during a study of tumor and adjacent non-tumor tissue in lung cancer. Trimming took off 0 bases at V and 6 bases at J, with 23 bases between the two ends. The germline CDR1 and CDR2 sequences are MGHRA and YSYEKL. The CDR3 contains 18 residues. The template was RNA from unsorted bulk tissue. Distant lung tissue was collected more than 3 cm away from the tumor edge. Newly diagnosed lung cancer patients had thoracic surgery in China, August–late 2014, without prior chemotherapy. Three rounds of nested PCR, following a modified ARM-PCR protocol, produced the TCRbeta library. TCRdb independently ran MiXCR on the multiplex PCR reads; one entry per CDR3 protein. The data hold approximately 47,000 distinct CDR3 sequences, with more than 55% observed a single time.

J is TRBJ2-5 and V is TRBV4-1; tentative D call: TRBD2 (6 bases). The clonotype comes from a woman aged 65 to 85 with non-small cell lung cancer. Sequencing used distant non-tumor lung tissue. The CDR3 sequence: CASSQDSDIHGAGKTQYF. The CDR3 region has the DNA TGCGCCAGCAGCCAAGATAGCGACATTCATGGTGCGGGAAAGACCCAGTACTTC.